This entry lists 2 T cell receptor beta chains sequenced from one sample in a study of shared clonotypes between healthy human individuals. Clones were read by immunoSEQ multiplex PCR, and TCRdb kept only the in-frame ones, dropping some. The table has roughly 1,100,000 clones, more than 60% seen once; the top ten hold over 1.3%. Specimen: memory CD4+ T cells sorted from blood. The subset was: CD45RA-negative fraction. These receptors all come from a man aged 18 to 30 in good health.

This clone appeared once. The CDR3, as DNA: TGTGCCAGCAGCGGATTGACAGGGGTCGAGCAGTACTTC. This sequence encodes CASSGLTGVEQYF. This rearrangement joins TRBV7-9 to TRBJ2-7; the match to TRBD1 covers 8 bases. CDR1 and CDR2 (germline): SEHNR, FQNEAQ (reference sequence). The CDR3 covers 13 residues. With 5 bases clipped from V and 6 bases from J, the junction kept 6 bases outside the gene matches.

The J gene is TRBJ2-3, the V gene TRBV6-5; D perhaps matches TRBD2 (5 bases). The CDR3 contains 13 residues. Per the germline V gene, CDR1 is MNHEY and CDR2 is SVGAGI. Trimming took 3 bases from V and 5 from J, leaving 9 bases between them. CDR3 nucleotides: TGTGCCAGCAGTTATACGGGGTTAGATACGCAGTATTTT. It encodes CASSYTGLDTQYF.